These T cell receptor beta chains were read from a single sample in a study of type 1 and type 2 diabetes patients. TCRdb independently ran MiXCR on the multiplex PCR reads; one entry per CDR3 protein. The data show around 300,000 distinct CDR3 sequences, approximately 45% seen once. Sequenced: peripheral blood mononuclear cells (PBMCs). The receptors were sampled from a young man with type 2 diabetes. Both conserved end residues are part of each CDR3.

V,CDR3
TRBV20-1,CSARDRRTSGLNTGELFF
TRBV30,CASRTGDSYSNQPQHF
TRBV10-3,CAISESGYEAFF
TRBV12-5,CASGLGGQDEKLFF
TRBV28,CASSPTGGEKLFF
TRBV7-2,CASSLETSYEQYF
TRBV7-8,CASSLQRSNSPLHF
TRBV20-1,CSATAQVSYNEQFF
TRBV5-1,CASSSETGGNEKLFF
TRBV2,CASNRGFGEAFF
TRBV29-1,CSFSGGDNEQFF
TRBV14,CASSLSGTGNLDTQYF
TRBV15,CATSDPGGWAFF
TRBV6-1,CASSEGPANTEAFF
TRBV12-3/TRBV12-4,CASSSRGTLEETQYF
TRBV7-8,CASSPYRVGYGYTF
TRBV19,CASSARQGGTQYF
TRBV10-3,CAISESTGDRGTFF
TRBV5-1,CASSLTTPADTQYF
TRBV3-1,CASSQVRLAETQYF
TRBV6-6,CASRFLQGRGEKLFF
TRBV18,CASSARQGGTDTEAFF
TRBV29-1,CSVERSGRYYGYTF
TRBV30,CAWSAPRNTEAFF
TRBV7-8,CASSLSPGPYNSPLHF
TRBV5-6,CASSFRFQDVFF
TRBV6-1,CASSVDLTEAFF
TRBV27,CASSLTSGLSGELFF
TRBV4-1,CASSQVLQGNTEAFF
TRBV7-2,CASSLVPGGAKNIQYF
TRBV9,CASSATQGLAGVEQYF
TRBV12-3/TRBV12-4,CASTRQGTGEKLFF
TRBV19,CASSYGRSYEQYF
TRBV28,CASSLDDPPLHF
TRBV20-1,CSARDHQGSGNTIYF
TRBV29-1,CSVEEQTSYEQYF
TRBV4-2,CASSQDSGSQNEQFF
TRBV11-2,CASSDGYHAREQYF
TRBV14,CASSQAAGRLVEQYF
TRBV25-1,CASVLAGTSTDTQYF
TRBV2,CASPVRASLTDTQYF
TRBV10-3,CAISELYEQYF
TRBV6-6,CASSDQQPQHF
TRBV6-1,CASSAWRIDRVYGYTF
TRBV5-1,CASSRFTDRSANTGELFF
TRBV11-2,CASSPAWGSSSYNEQFF
TRBV5-1,CASSPGVVGWSMTDTQYF
TRBV19,CASSPPPGGVDIQYF
TRBV19,CASRSSTFSDSNQPQHF
TRBV20-1,CSALDSSYYEQYF
TRBV6-5,CASSERTGSPWEQYF
TRBV10-3,CAISGRGDSYEQYF
TRBV10-3,CAISERAAGGGGETQYF
TRBV10-2,CASSQTQTGLIF
TRBV7-8,CASSLARPGANTGELFF
TRBV4-1,CASSQGWGLYDEQFF
TRBV7-9,CASSLAGQDLTEAFF
TRBV12-3/TRBV12-4,CASSLRGSASYEQYF